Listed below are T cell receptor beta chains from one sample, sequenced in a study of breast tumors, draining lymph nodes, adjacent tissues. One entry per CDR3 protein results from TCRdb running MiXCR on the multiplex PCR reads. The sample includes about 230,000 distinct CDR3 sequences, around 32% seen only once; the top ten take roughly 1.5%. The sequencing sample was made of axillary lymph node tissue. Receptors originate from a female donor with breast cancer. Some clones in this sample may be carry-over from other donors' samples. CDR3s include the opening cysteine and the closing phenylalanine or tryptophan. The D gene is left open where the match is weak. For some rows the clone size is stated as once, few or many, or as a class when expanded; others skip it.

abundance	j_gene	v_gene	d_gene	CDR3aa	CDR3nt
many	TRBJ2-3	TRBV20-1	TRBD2	CSASPGTSRDTQYF	TGCAGTGCTAGCCCCGGGACTAGCAGAGATACGCAGTATTTT
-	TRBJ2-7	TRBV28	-	CASSTRPGTRGQYF	TGTGCCAGCAGTACCCGGCCCGGGACGAGAGGGCAGTACTTC
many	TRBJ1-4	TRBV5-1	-	CASSSLGTAEKLFF	TGCGCCAGCAGCTCACTTGGAACCGCTGAAAAACTGTTTTTT
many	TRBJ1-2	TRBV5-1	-	CASSLFLVGYGYTF	TGCGCCAGCAGCTTGTTCTTGGTTGGGTATGGCTACACCTTC
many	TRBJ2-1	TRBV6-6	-	CASLEQGINEQFF	TGTGCCAGCCTAGAACAGGGTATCAATGAGCAGTTCTTC
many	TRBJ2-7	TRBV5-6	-	CASSSIGLFPYEQYF	TGTGCCAGCAGCTCGATAGGACTCTTTCCCTACGAGCAGTACTTC
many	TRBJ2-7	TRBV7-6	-	CASSLGSSGVRNEQYF	TGTGCCAGCAGCTTGGGTTCGTCAGGAGTTAGAAACGAGCAGTACTTC
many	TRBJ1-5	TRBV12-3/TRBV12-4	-	CASSPFRDQPQHF	TGTGCCAGTTCGCCCTTTCGGGACCAGCCCCAGCATTTT
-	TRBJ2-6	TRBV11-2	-	CASSLDVGAGANVLTF	TGTGCCAGCAGCTTAGACGTGGGGGCTGGGGCCAACGTCCTGACTTTC
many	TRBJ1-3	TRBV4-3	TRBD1	CASSQTGGGNTIYF	TGCGCCAGCAGCCAGACAGGGGGAGGAAACACCATATATTTT
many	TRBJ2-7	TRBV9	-	CASSPRDMSSYEQYF	TGTGCCAGCAGCCCACGGGACATGAGCTCCTACGAGCAGTACTTC
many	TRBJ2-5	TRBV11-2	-	CASSLVKGPASQETQYF	TGTGCCAGCAGCTTAGTAAAGGGGCCAGCATCCCAAGAGACCCAGTACTTC
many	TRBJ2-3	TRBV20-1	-	CSAQGPTDTPYF	TGCAGTGCCCAGGGCCCCACAGATACGCCGTATTTT
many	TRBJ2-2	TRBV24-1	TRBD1	CATSDFSYRRTGRDTGELFF	TGTGCCACCAGTGATTTTAGCTACCGACGGACAGGGAGAGACACCGGGGAGCTGTTTTTT
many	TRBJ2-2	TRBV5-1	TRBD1	CASSATSTRGRGTGELFF	TGCGCCAGCAGCGCTACCTCAACCAGGGGGCGCGGGACCGGGGAGCTGTTTTTT
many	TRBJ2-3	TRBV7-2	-	CASTQRRADTQYF	TGTGCCAGCACCCAAAGGAGGGCAGATACGCAGTATTTT
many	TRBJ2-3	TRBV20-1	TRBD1	CSARESGKLSLLKDRATDTQYF	TGCAGTGCTAGAGAATCAGGAAAACTATCTTTGCTGAAGGACAGGGCCACAGATACGCAGTATTTT
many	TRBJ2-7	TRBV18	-	CASSAGTTYEQYF	TGTGCCAGCTCAGCCGGGACAACCTACGAGCAGTACTTC
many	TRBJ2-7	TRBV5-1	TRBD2	CASSLLTSEYEQYF	TGCGCCAGCAGCTTGTTAACTAGCGAATACGAGCAGTACTTC
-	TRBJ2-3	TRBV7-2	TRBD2	CASSLPSGTSGLTDTQYF	TGTGCCAGCAGCTTACCCAGCGGGACTAGCGGCCTCACAGATACGCAGTATTTT
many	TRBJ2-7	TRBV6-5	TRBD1	CASRSRDRAYEQYF	TGTGCCAGCAGAAGCCGGGACAGGGCCTACGAGCAGTACTTC
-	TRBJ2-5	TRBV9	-	CASSVDGGWETQYF	TGTGCCAGCAGCGTAGACGGGGGTTGGGAGACCCAGTACTTC
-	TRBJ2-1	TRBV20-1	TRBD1	CSADGDSYGYNEQFF	TGCAGTGCCGATGGGGACAGTTACGGCTACAATGAGCAGTTCTTC
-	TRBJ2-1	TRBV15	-	CATSSPGDRISYNEQFF	TGTGCCACCAGCAGCCCGGGAGATCGAATCTCCTACAATGAGCAGTTCTTC
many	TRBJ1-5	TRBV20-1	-	CSARDQMGSSQHF	TGCAGTGCTAGAGATCAGATGGGATCGTCCCAGCATTTT
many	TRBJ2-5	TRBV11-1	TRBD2	CASSRGLAGVETQYF	TGTGCCAGCAGCAGAGGACTAGCGGGAGTGGAGACCCAGTACTTC
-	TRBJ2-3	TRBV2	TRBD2	CASSEMASGSLDTRYF	TGTGCCAGCAGTGAAATGGCTAGCGGGAGTTTAGATACGCGGTATTTC
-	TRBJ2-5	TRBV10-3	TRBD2	CAISGTSGRETQYF	TGTGCCATCAGTGGCACTAGCGGGAGGGAGACCCAGTACTTC
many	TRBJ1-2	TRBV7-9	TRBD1	CASSPGTGAYGYTF	TGTGCCAGCAGCCCTGGGACAGGGGCTTATGGCTACACCTTC
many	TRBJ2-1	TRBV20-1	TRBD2	CSALTSGPYNEQFF	TGCAGTGCACTCACTAGCGGGCCATACAATGAGCAGTTCTTC
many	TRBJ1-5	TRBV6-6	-	CASRSETAPNQPQHF	TGTGCCAGCAGATCGGAGACAGCCCCCAATCAGCCCCAGCATTTT
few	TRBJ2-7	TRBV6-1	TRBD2	CASSAHGAGRVAGSSYEQYF	TGTGCCAGCAGTGCTCACGGGGCCGGAAGGGTAGCGGGAAGCTCCTACGAGCAGTACTTC
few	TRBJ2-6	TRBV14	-	CASIQDSSGPGANVLTF	TGTGCCAGCATCCAAGATAGCTCGGGGCCCGGGGCCAACGTCCTGACTTTC
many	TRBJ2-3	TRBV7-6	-	CASSLARGDTQYF	TGTGCCAGCAGCTTAGCGCGGGGAGATACGCAGTATTTT
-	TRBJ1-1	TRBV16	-	CASSFSRPVAFF	TGTGCCAGCAGTTTCTCCAGGCCCGTAGCTTTCTTT
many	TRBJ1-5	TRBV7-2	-	CASSLRDSNQPQHF	TGTGCCAGCAGCTTAAGAGATAGCAATCAGCCCCAGCATTTT
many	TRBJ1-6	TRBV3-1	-	CASSPPTGGVGNSPLHF	TGTGCCAGCAGCCCTCCAACGGGGGGCGTCGGTAATTCACCCCTCCACTTT
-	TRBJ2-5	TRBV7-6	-	CASSLYRQETQYF	TGTGCCAGCAGCTTATACAGGCAAGAGACCCAGTACTTC
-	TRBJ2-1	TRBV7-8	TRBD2	CASSLAAGGPANEQFF	TGTGCCAGCAGCTTGGCAGCGGGGGGGCCGGCCAATGAGCAGTTCTTC
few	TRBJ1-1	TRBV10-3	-	CAIQVAEWAEAFF	TGTGCCATCCAGGTGGCGGAATGGGCTGAAGCTTTCTTT
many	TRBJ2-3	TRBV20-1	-	CSASRGGTQYF	TGCAGTGCTAGTAGAGGAGGTACGCAGTATTTT
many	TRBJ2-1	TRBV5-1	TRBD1	CASSWTGSSTLNEQFF	TGCGCCAGCAGCTGGACAGGGTCCTCGACGCTTAACGAGCAGTTCTTC
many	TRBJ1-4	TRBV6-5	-	CASSYSPGPTNEKLFF	TGTGCCAGCAGTTACTCCCCCGGGCCAACTAATGAAAAACTGTTTTTT
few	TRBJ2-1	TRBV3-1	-	CASSQEPGVAGNEQFF	TGTGCCAGCAGCCAAGAGCCCGGGGTCGCGGGCAATGAGCAGTTCTTC
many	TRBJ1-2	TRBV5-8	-	CASSTGFGTMDFGYTF	TGTGCCAGCAGCACAGGATTTGGGACTATGGATTTTGGCTACACCTTC
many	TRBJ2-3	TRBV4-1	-	CASSPPADTQYF	TGCGCCAGCAGCCCCCCCGCAGATACGCAGTATTTT
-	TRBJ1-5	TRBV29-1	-	CSLGSGLRGNQPQHF	TGCAGCTTAGGTTCAGGGCTAAGGGGCAATCAGCCCCAGCATTTT
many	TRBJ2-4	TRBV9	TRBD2	CASSSPGLGAKNIQYF	TGTGCCAGCAGCTCACCGGGACTAGGAGCCAAAAACATTCAGTACTTC
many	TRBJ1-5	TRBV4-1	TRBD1	CASSQGQGDYSNQPQHF	TGCGCCAGCAGCCAGGGACAGGGAGACTATAGCAATCAGCCCCAGCATTTT
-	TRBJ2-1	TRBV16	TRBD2	CASSQPGLAGGFEQFF	TGTGCCAGCAGCCAACCGGGGCTAGCGGGCGGTTTTGAGCAGTTCTTC